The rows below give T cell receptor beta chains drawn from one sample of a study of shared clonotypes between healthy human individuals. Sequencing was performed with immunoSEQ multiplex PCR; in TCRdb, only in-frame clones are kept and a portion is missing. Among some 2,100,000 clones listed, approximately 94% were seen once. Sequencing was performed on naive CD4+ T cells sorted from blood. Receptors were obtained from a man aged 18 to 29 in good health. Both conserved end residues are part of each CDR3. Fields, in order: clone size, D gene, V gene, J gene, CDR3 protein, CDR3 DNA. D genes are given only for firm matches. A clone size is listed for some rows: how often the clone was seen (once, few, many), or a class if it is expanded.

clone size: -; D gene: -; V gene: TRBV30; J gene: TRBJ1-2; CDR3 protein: CAWARQTYYGYTF; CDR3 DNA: TGTGCCTGGGCGCGGCAGACTTACTATGGCTACACCTTC
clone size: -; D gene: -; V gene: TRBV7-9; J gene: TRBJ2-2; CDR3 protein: CASSVTGELFF; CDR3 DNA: TGTGCCAGCAGCGTTACCGGGGAGCTGTTTTTT
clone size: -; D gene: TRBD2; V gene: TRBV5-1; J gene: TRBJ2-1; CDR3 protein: CASSLIAGVTSYNEQFF; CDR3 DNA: TGCGCCAGCAGCTTAATAGCGGGAGTAACATCCTACAATGAGCAGTTCTTC
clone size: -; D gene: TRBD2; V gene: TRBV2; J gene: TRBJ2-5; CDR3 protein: CATSSGVETQYF; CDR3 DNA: TGTGCCACCAGCAGCGGGGTGGAGACCCAGTACTTC
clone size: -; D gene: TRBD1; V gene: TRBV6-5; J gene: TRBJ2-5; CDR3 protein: CASRVTGTGVETQYF; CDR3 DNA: TGTGCCAGCAGGGTGACTGGGACAGGGGTTGAGACCCAGTACTTC
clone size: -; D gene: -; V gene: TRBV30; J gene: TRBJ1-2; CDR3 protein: CAWSRRGLGYGYTF; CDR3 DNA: TGTGCCTGGAGTCGTAGGGGTCTCGGCTATGGCTACACCTTC
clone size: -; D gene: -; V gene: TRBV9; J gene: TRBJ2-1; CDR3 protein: CASSLSGFRSYNEQFF; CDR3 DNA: TGTGCCAGCAGCCTCTCCGGGTTCCGCTCCTACAATGAGCAGTTCTTC
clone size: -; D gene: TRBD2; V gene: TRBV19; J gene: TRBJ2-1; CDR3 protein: CASIPAGGAGNEQFF; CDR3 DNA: TGTGCCAGTATCCCCGCCGGGGGGGCTGGCAATGAGCAGTTCTTC
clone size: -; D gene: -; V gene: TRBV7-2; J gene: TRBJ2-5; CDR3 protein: CASSRRTQETQYF; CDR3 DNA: TGTGCCAGCAGCAGAAGGACCCAAGAGACCCAGTACTTC
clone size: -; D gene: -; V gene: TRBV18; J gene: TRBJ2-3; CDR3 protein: CASSTPFRASDTQYF; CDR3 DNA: TGTGCCAGCTCAACGCCTTTCCGAGCGTCAGATACGCAGTATTTT
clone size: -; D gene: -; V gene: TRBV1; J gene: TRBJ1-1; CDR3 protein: CTSSQPIREAFF; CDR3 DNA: TGCACCAGCAGCCAACCTATCCGTGAAGCTTTCTTT
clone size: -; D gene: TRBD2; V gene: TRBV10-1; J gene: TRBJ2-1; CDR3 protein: CASSENAAGAYNEQFF; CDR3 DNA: TGCGCCAGCAGTGAGAATGCGGCGGGAGCCTACAATGAGCAGTTCTTC
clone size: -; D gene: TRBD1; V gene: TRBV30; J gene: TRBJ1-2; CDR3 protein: CAWSVDRGHGYTF; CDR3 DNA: TGTGCCTGGAGTGTCGACAGGGGGCATGGCTACACCTTC
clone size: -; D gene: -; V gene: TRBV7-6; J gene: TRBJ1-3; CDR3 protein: CASRAPSGNTIYF; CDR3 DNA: TGTGCCAGCAGGGCCCCTTCTGGAAACACCATATATTTT
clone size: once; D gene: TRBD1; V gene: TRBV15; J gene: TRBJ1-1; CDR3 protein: CATSRGGGGGGRRTEAFF; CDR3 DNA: TGTGCCACCAGCAGAGGTGGAGGGGGCGGTGGAAGAAGGACTGAAGCTTTCTTT
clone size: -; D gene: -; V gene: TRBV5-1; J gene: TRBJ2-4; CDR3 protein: CASSFGTLTTLAKNIQYF; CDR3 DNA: TGCGCCAGCAGCTTCGGGACTCTAACGACCTTAGCCAAAAACATTCAGTACTTC
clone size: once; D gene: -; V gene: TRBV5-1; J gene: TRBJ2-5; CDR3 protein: CASSPLAGANHQETQYF; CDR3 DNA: TGCGCCAGCAGCCCCCTGGCGGGGGCTAATCACCAAGAGACCCAGTACTTC
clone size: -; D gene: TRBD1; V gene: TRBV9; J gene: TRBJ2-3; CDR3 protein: CASSFRTGGRDTQYF; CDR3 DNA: TGTGCCAGCAGCTTTAGGACAGGGGGTAGAGATACGCAGTATTTT
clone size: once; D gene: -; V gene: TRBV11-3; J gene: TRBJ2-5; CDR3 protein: CASSLAALQKGVGQETQYF; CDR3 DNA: TGTGCCAGCAGCTTGGCAGCCTTACAGAAGGGGGTCGGTCAAGAGACCCAGTACTTC
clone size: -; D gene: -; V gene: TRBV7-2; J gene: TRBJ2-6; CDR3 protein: CASIARGISGANVLTF; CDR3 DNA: TGTGCCAGCATCGCACGGGGGATATCTGGGGCCAACGTCCTGACTTTC
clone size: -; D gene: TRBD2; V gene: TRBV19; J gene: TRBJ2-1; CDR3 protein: CASRASGRVTYNEQFF; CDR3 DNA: TGTGCCAGTAGGGCTAGCGGGAGAGTCACCTACAATGAGCAGTTCTTC
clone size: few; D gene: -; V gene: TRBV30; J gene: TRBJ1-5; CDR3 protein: CAWSGGNQPQHF; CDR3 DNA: TGTGCCTGGAGTGGAGGAAATCAGCCCCAGCATTTT